These T cell receptor beta chains were read from a single sample in a study of T cell changes during pregnancy in multiple sclerosis. Profiling relied on immunoSEQ multiplex PCR, and the TCRdb table lists in-frame clones only, not all of them. This sample carries tens of thousands of clones, roughly 94% of them seen once, and the ten largest clones take approximately 0.21%. The sequencing here drew on CD4+ T cells from peripheral blood mononuclear cells, taken in the second trimester of pregnancy. The receptors originated from a female donor with multiple sclerosis, enrolled in a pregnancy study. Both conserved end residues are part of each CDR3. A D gene is named only where the DNA matches it firmly. Size is stated for part of the rows, as once, few or many counts, or as a class when the clone is expanded.

TRBJ2-5,few,TRBD2,TRBV10-2,TGCGCCAGCAGGACTAGCGGGAGGGAGACCCAGTACTTC,CASRTSGRETQYF
TRBJ1-2,NA,NA,TRBV14,TGTGCCAGCAGCCGATCCCAGAACTATGGCTACACCTTC,CASSRSQNYGYTF
TRBJ1-2,NA,NA,TRBV30,TGTGCCTGGAGACCCTCAGGGATTTTATACTATGGCTACACCTTC,CAWRPSGILYYGYTF
TRBJ1-6,NA,NA,TRBV18,TGTGCCAGCTCACCATCGGCTCCGAGACAGGCCGGCTCACCCCTCCACTTT,CASSPSAPRQAGSPLHF
TRBJ2-1,once,TRBD2,TRBV7-9,TGTGCCAGCAGCTTCCGGACTAGTACGGCTGCTGTCGACAATGAGCAGTTCTTC,CASSFRTSTAAVDNEQFF
TRBJ2-7,NA,NA,TRBV5-6,TGTGCCAGCAGCTTGGCCAAAGGATTTGCGGGGGAGCAGTACTTC,CASSLAKGFAGEQYF
TRBJ1-1,NA,NA,TRBV5-1,TGCGCCAGCAGACAAACTAGCACTGAAGCTTTCTTT,CASRQTSTEAFF
TRBJ1-1,few,TRBD1,TRBV10-3,TGTGCCATCAGTTCACCGGGACAGGGGGCATTAACGAACACTGAAGCTTTCTTT,CAISSPGQGALTNTEAFF
TRBJ2-1,NA,TRBD1,TRBV27,TGTGCCAGCATGGGCCACCGGGACAGGGACTACAATGAGCAGTTCTTC,CASMGHRDRDYNEQFF
TRBJ1-4,NA,NA,TRBV7-9,TGTGCCAGCAGCTCCACTCTTGAAAAACTGTTTTTT,CASSSTLEKLFF
TRBJ2-3,NA,NA,TRBV29-1,TGCAGCGTTGAGGAGGGCGGGACAGATACGCAGTATTTT,CSVEEGGTDTQYF
TRBJ1-1,NA,NA,TRBV11-1,TGTGCCAGCAGCTCCGGGACACCGAACACTGAAGCTTTCTTT,CASSSGTPNTEAFF
TRBJ1-2,once,NA,TRBV19,TGTGCCAGTAGTATCCGGCAGGGGACCTCTGGCTACACCTTC,CASSIRQGTSGYTF
TRBJ1-3,NA,NA,TRBV6-1,TGTGCCAGCAGCGGTCAAGCTGGAAACACCATATATTTT,CASSGQAGNTIYF
TRBJ2-1,NA,TRBD2,TRBV30,TGTGCCTGGAGTACCCATAGCGGGGCTAGTGGGTTCTTC,CAWSTHSGASGFF
TRBJ2-4,NA,TRBD1,TRBV11-2,TGTGCCAGCAGGTTCCTCAGGGGGGCCAAAAACATTCAGTACTTC,CASRFLRGAKNIQYF
TRBJ2-7,NA,TRBD2,TRBV10-1,TGCGCCAGCAGTAAAGCGGGATCCTACGAGCAGTACTTC,CASSKAGSYEQYF
TRBJ2-3,NA,NA,TRBV5-4,TGTGCCAGCAGCTTGGAACAGGGCAGGGATACGCAGTATTTT,CASSLEQGRDTQYF
TRBJ2-7,NA,TRBD2,TRBV5-4,TGTGCCAGCAGCCGATATAGCGGGAGGGGCCGGGGCGAGCAGTACTTC,CASSRYSGRGRGEQYF
TRBJ2-5,NA,TRBD1,TRBV15,TGTGCCACCAGCGGAGACAGGGGAAGAGCGGAGACCCAGTACTTC,CATSGDRGRAETQYF
TRBJ2-7,NA,NA,TRBV7-2,TGTGCCAGCAGCTCAAGGCTCGGACAGCTTGTCGGGAACTCCTACGAGCAGTACTTC,CASSSRLGQLVGNSYEQYF
TRBJ2-7,NA,TRBD2,TRBV10-1,TGCGCCAGCAGGGGAGGGATCTACGAGCAGTACTTC,CASRGGIYEQYF
TRBJ2-5,NA,TRBD2,TRBV28,TGTGCCAGCAGTCGAGAACTAGCGGGTTTGGAAGAGACCCAGTACTTC,CASSRELAGLEETQYF
TRBJ2-2,NA,NA,TRBV7-3,TGTGCCAGCAGGAGAGATACCGGGGAGCTGTTTTTT,CASRRDTGELFF
TRBJ2-5,NA,TRBD2,TRBV10-3,TGTGCCAGCCGGGAGGGAGAGACCCAGTACTTC,CASREGETQYF
TRBJ1-1,once,NA,TRBV2,TGTGCCCTTGGGAGGTCGGAATTAAGGGCTTTCTTT,CALGRSELRAFF
TRBJ2-1,NA,TRBD1,TRBV25-1,TGTGCCAGCCAGGGGGATTTTTACAATGAGCAGTTCTTC,CASQGDFYNEQFF
TRBJ2-2,once,TRBD1,TRBV5-1,TGCGCCAGCAGCTGGGACAGGAGTAACACCGGGGAGCTGTTTTTT,CASSWDRSNTGELFF
TRBJ2-1,NA,NA,TRBV11-3,TGTGCCAGCAGCTTAGTGGCCCCCAATGAGCAGTTCTTC,CASSLVAPNEQFF
TRBJ2-3,NA,TRBD1,TRBV18,TGTGCCAGCTCACCACAGGGACAGGGAAGAGATACGCAGTATTTT,CASSPQGQGRDTQYF
TRBJ2-7,NA,TRBD1,TRBV28,TGTGCCAGCAGCCCCCAGGGGAATCTAGGGACAGGGATTTCCTACGAGCAGTACTTC,CASSPQGNLGTGISYEQYF
TRBJ1-1,NA,NA,TRBV7-3,TGTGCCAGCAGCCCACGGGGGGACACTGAAGCTTTCTTT,CASSPRGDTEAFF
TRBJ1-2,NA,NA,TRBV5-1,TGCGCCAGCAGCGCGGACAGAAACTCCTATGGCTACACCTTC,CASSADRNSYGYTF
TRBJ1-5,NA,NA,TRBV30,TGTGCCTGGAGTGTTCCCACCAGGTCGGCCTACAATCAGCCCCAGCATTTT,CAWSVPTRSAYNQPQHF
TRBJ1-3,NA,NA,TRBV30,TGTGCCTGGAGTCGGAGCTCTGGAAACACCATATATTTT,CAWSRSSGNTIYF
TRBJ2-7,NA,TRBD2,TRBV6-1,TGTGCCAGCAGTCCGGGGCGGGGGGCGGCCTACGAGCAGTACTTC,CASSPGRGAAYEQYF
TRBJ2-1,NA,TRBD1,TRBV15,TGTGCCACCAGCAGGGATACTACAGGGGGCAATGAGCAGTTCTTC,CATSRDTTGGNEQFF
TRBJ1-1,NA,NA,TRBV2,TGTGCCAGCAGTGGGGGGGTTGCTGAAGCTTTCTTT,CASSGGVAEAFF
TRBJ2-6,NA,NA,TRBV28,TGTGCCAGCAGTTTGCCAGGCACTGGGGCCAACGTCCTGACTTTC,CASSLPGTGANVLTF
TRBJ2-2,NA,NA,TRBV18,TGTGCCAGCTCCGTCGGGCGGGGAACCGGGGAGCTGTTTTTT,CASSVGRGTGELFF
TRBJ1-1,NA,NA,TRBV6-5,TGTGCCAGCAGCTATCAGGAGAACACTGAAGCTTTCTTT,CASSYQENTEAFF
TRBJ1-1,NA,TRBD1,TRBV18,TGTGCCAGCGAGGCAGGGGACAGCGCTGAAGCTTTCTTT,CASEAGDSAEAFF
TRBJ2-1,NA,TRBD2,TRBV7-2,TGTGCCAGCAGCCCTACTAGCGGGAGGGCCGGGCATGAGCAGTTCTTC,CASSPTSGRAGHEQFF
TRBJ2-5,NA,TRBD1,TRBV9,TGTGCCAGCAGCGTGGAACAGGGGCTTTTCGAGACCCAGTACTTC,CASSVEQGLFETQYF
TRBJ1-5,NA,NA,TRBV6-1,TGTGCCAGCAGTGAAACTCGCAGGAGGGACAATCAGCCCCAGCATTTT,CASSETRRRDNQPQHF
TRBJ2-3,NA,NA,TRBV5-5,TGTGCCAGCAGCTCCAGGGTCAGGACAGATACGCAGTATTTT,CASSSRVRTDTQYF
TRBJ2-3,once,NA,TRBV29-1,TGCAGCGACGGGCAGGGGTCGACAGATACGCAGTATTTT,CSDGQGSTDTQYF
TRBJ1-5,NA,TRBD1,TRBV6-4,TGTGCCAGCAGTGATTACACGGACAGGGGGGAAAATCAGCCCCAGCATTTT,CASSDYTDRGENQPQHF
TRBJ2-5,NA,TRBD1,TRBV19,TGTGCCAGTAGTATAACAGGGGGCGCGGAGACCCAGTACTTC,CASSITGGAETQYF
TRBJ1-5,NA,TRBD1,TRBV18,TGTGCCAGCTCACTAGACAGGGGCGAGCCCCAGCATTTT,CASSLDRGEPQHF
TRBJ2-7,NA,TRBD2,TRBV19,TGTGCCAGTAGTATCGGACCTAGCGGGGGCGAGCAGTACTTC,CASSIGPSGGEQYF
TRBJ1-2,NA,NA,TRBV6-5,TGTGCCAGCAGTACCCGACAGGACGTTAACTATGGCTACACCTTC,CASSTRQDVNYGYTF
TRBJ2-1,once,NA,TRBV7-9,TGTGCCAGCAGCTTAACCCTAGCTGACAATGAGCAGTTCTTC,CASSLTLADNEQFF
TRBJ2-3,NA,TRBD2,TRBV27,TGTGCCAGCAGTCCCTGGACTAGCGGGGATACGCAGTATTTT,CASSPWTSGDTQYF